One and the same sample provided the 7 T cell receptor beta chains below, sequenced in a study of T cell changes during pregnancy in multiple sclerosis. The repertoire was sequenced with immunoSEQ multiplex PCR; TCRdb's copy has only in-frame clones and lacks some. The sample lists about 67,000 clones; roughly 90% were seen once. The sample consisted of peripheral blood, taken in the second trimester of pregnancy. These receptors originate from a female donor with multiple sclerosis, enrolled in a pregnancy study.

In its sample, this clone was seen once. The chain uses TRBV6-6 and TRBJ1-5; D is unresolved. The V gene's germline CDR1 is MNHNY and CDR2 SVGAGI (reference sequence). With 6 bases removed from V and 4 bases from J, the gap between germline ends came to 16 bases. The CDR3 totals 15 residues. The DNA for the CDR3 is TGTGCCAGCAGGGGAGGCAGAAGCCTAAATCAGCCCCAGCATTTT. It translates to CASRGGRSLNQPQHF.

A single count supports this clone. CDR3 in DNA: TGTGCCAGTAGTAGGACGACAGCCCCAACTAATGAAAAACTGTTTTTT. The encoded protein is CASSRTTAPTNEKLFF. V and J are TRBV19 and TRBJ1-4; perhaps TRBD1 as D (5 bases). Trimming took 4 bases from V and 0 from J, leaving 12 bases between them. This CDR3 is 16 amino acids long. Germline CDR1 LNHDA, CDR2 SQIVND (reference sequence).

This clone was observed a few times. An end of the junction does not agree with germline; a read error may underlie this. The V and J genes are TRBV6-1 and TRBJ2-2, with 8 positions matching TRBD2. This CDR3 has 16 amino acids. Per germline, CDR1 MNHNS and CDR2 SASEGT. The CDR3 spells CASREGAGLGSGELFF. The CDR3, as DNA: TGTGCCAGCAGAGAAGGTGCGGGACTAGGATCCGGGGAGCTGTTTTTT.

The rearrangement uses TRBV29-1 and TRBJ1-2; 8 positions match TRBD1. V lost 7 bases to trimming and J lost 4 bases; unmatched junction nucleotides: 8. This CDR3 is 13 amino acids long. CDR1 is SQVTM, CDR2 ANQGSEA, per germline. CDR3 in DNA: TGCAGCGCCGAAAAAGGACAGGGCTATGGCTACACCTTC. The encoded protein is CSAEKGQGYGYTF.

The genes are TRBV19 and TRBJ2-7; no clear D. With 3 bases removed from V and 1 base from J, the gap between germline ends came to 4 bases. Germline CDR1 reads LNHDA; CDR2 reads SQIVND (reference sequence). This CDR3 region has 12 residues. The CDR3 nucleotides are TGTGCCAGTAGTATGAGTTCCTACGAGCAGTACTTC. Its protein product is CASSMSSYEQYF.

The chain is built from TRBV5-1 and TRBJ1-1, with D possibly being TRBD1 (6 bases). Germline V gives CDR1 SGHRS, CDR2 YFSETQ. Between the trimmed V and J ends, which lost 0 bases and 6 bases, there was a span of 12 bases. This CDR3 has 14 residues. CDR3 amino acids: CASSLGGGTPEAFF. The CDR3 region has the DNA TGCGCCAGCAGCTTGGGGGGGGGCACCCCTGAAGCTTTCTTT.

The gene calls are TRBV2 and TRBJ1-4; the D is unclear. The germline V and J ends were trimmed by 3 bases and 8 bases, with 13 bases remaining between them. Per the germline V gene, CDR1 is SNHLY and CDR2 is FYNNEI. This CDR3 has 14 amino acids. The CDR3: CASSDSGIVEKLFF. In DNA form, the CDR3 reads TGTGCCAGCAGTGATTCGGGTATCGTGGAAAAACTGTTTTTT.